These T cell receptor beta chains were read from a single sample in a study of T cell responses to AZD1222 COVID-19 vaccine. Using immunoSEQ multiplex PCR, the repertoire was profiled, and TCRdb retains in-frame clones only, with some absent. This sample has roughly 50,000 clones, with approximately 89% found just once. The sequencing here drew on peripheral blood, taken 28 days after the second AZD1222 dose. The receptors were gathered from an adult who received the AZD1222 COVID-19 vaccine. The CDR3 runs from the conserved cysteine through the conserved F or W. D genes are given only for firm matches. Clone size appears in some rows only: once, few, many, or a class for an expanded clone.

size: -; J: TRBJ1-1; D: TRBD1; V: TRBV10-2; DNA: TGCGCCAGCAGTGAGAATGCAGGGGGCACTGAAGCTTTCTTT; CDR3: CASSENAGGTEAFF
size: -; J: TRBJ2-3; D: TRBD2; V: TRBV9; DNA: TGTGCCAGCAGCGTAGAGGGTCGGCTAGCGGGTCCCCAGGGGGATACGCAGTATTTT; CDR3: CASSVEGRLAGPQGDTQYF
size: -; J: TRBJ1-2; D: TRBD1; V: TRBV2; DNA: TGTGCCAGCAGTGAAGAGGACAGGGGGGGGTATGGCTACACCTTC; CDR3: CASSEEDRGGYGYTF
size: -; J: TRBJ1-5; D: -; V: TRBV7-2; DNA: TGTGCCAGCAGCTTAGGGAGTTTATCGGGGCAGCCCCAGCATTTT; CDR3: CASSLGSLSGQPQHF
size: -; J: TRBJ1-1; D: -; V: TRBV18; DNA: TGTGCCAGCTCACCACCCTCAAAGCCTGATTCGAACACTGAAGCTTTCTTT; CDR3: CASSPPSKPDSNTEAFF
size: once; J: TRBJ1-4; D: -; V: TRBV7-9; DNA: TGTGCCAGCAGCCCGGGACTTTCAACTAATGAAAAACTGTTTTTT; CDR3: CASSPGLSTNEKLFF
size: -; J: TRBJ2-7; D: -; V: TRBV6-5; DNA: TGTGCCACACGGCAGACTTACGAGCAGTACTTC; CDR3: CATRQTYEQYF
size: -; J: TRBJ2-2; D: -; V: TRBV6-5; DNA: TGTGCCAGCAGTACCGGGACTGGGACCGGGGAGCTGTTTTTT; CDR3: CASSTGTGTGELFF
size: once; J: TRBJ2-6; D: -; V: TRBV6-1; DNA: TGTGCCAGCAGTGAATCGTCCGGGGCCAACGTCCTGACTTTC; CDR3: CASSESSGANVLTF
size: -; J: TRBJ1-1; D: -; V: TRBV5-4; DNA: TGTGCCAGCAGCTTGGGAGCAATCTTCAACACTGAAGCTTTCTTT; CDR3: CASSLGAIFNTEAFF
size: -; J: TRBJ2-2; D: -; V: TRBV3-1/TRBV3-2; DNA: TGTGCCAGCAGCCTTGGTGCCTTCGGACCTCTAGATTCCGGGGAGCTGTTTTTT; CDR3: CASSLGAFGPLDSGELFF
size: -; J: TRBJ1-1; D: -; V: TRBV7-9; DNA: TGTGCCAGCAGGAAGGGGGGCGAGGACACTGAAGCTTTCTTT; CDR3: CASRKGGEDTEAFF
size: -; J: TRBJ2-7; D: -; V: TRBV3-1/TRBV3-2; DNA: TGTGCCAGCAGCCAAAGGGCAGGATCCTACGAGCAGTACTTC; CDR3: CASSQRAGSYEQYF
size: -; J: TRBJ2-7; D: -; V: TRBV5-6; DNA: TGTGCCAGCAGCTTGTGGTCAGGCTATCACGAGCAGTACTTC; CDR3: CASSLWSGYHEQYF
size: -; J: TRBJ2-2; D: -; V: TRBV7-7; DNA: TGTGCCAGCAGCTCCACGGGGGCCGGGGAGCTGTTTTTT; CDR3: CASSSTGAGELFF
size: few; J: TRBJ1-2; D: -; V: TRBV4-1; DNA: TGCGCCAGCAGCCCGGGGATCGGCTACACCTTC; CDR3: CASSPGIGYTF
size: -; J: TRBJ1-6; D: TRBD1; V: TRBV7-9; DNA: TGTGCCAGCAGCTTGACAGGGGTGAATTCACCCCTCCACTTT; CDR3: CASSLTGVNSPLHF
size: once; J: TRBJ1-1; D: TRBD1; V: TRBV20-1; DNA: TGCACCCTAGACAGGGTAACTGAAGCTTTCTTT; CDR3: CTLDRVTEAFF
size: -; J: TRBJ1-4; D: -; V: TRBV3-1/TRBV3-2; DNA: TGTGCCAGCAGCCAGCATCTACAGGCAACTAATGAAAAACTGTTTTTT; CDR3: CASSQHLQATNEKLFF
size: -; J: TRBJ2-1; D: -; V: TRBV7-9; DNA: TGTGCCAGCAGCTTAGCGCAGGGCGGGGGCGTTGAGCAGTTCTTC; CDR3: CASSLAQGGGVEQFF
size: -; J: TRBJ2-7; D: TRBD1; V: TRBV7-2; DNA: TGTGCCAGCAGCTTTTTACAGGGGAACGAGCAGTACTTC; CDR3: CASSFLQGNEQYF
size: -; J: TRBJ2-7; D: -; V: TRBV15; DNA: TGTGCCACCGGTCTAGCGACTTCCTACGAGCAGTACTTC; CDR3: CATGLATSYEQYF
size: -; J: TRBJ2-3; D: -; V: TRBV5-4; DNA: TGTGCCAGCAGCTCCCACGGGGGCTACACAGATACGCAGTATTTT; CDR3: CASSSHGGYTDTQYF
size: -; J: TRBJ2-7; D: TRBD1; V: TRBV14; DNA: TGTGCCAGCAGGGGCCGGGACAGTGGGGAGCAGTACTTC; CDR3: CASRGRDSGEQYF
size: -; J: TRBJ2-3; D: TRBD1; V: TRBV7-9; DNA: TGTGCCAGCAGCTTAAGGGACAGGGATATAGATACGCAGTATTTT; CDR3: CASSLRDRDIDTQYF
size: few; J: TRBJ1-5; D: -; V: TRBV19; DNA: TGTGCCAGTAGTTCAGGAACTAGGCAGCCCCAGCATTTT; CDR3: CASSSGTRQPQHF